This T cell receptor (beta chain) was captured in a study of T cells in pancreatic ductal adenocarcinoma. Profiled with immunoSEQ multiplex PCR; TCRdb holds only in-frame clones, not every one. This table holds more than 85,000 clones, 90% to 95% found once. Germline trimming cut 4 bases from V and 5 bases from J; bases unmatched to any gene: 9. This CDR3 is built from 15 residues. Germline V gene sequence: CDR1 WSHSY, CDR2 SAAADI. On this clone: Its antigen remains unknown.

The selected patients with pancreatic ductal adenocarcinoma had surgery but no neoadjuvant therapy. Study-level points and caveats: This surgical cohort overrepresents the minority presenting with early-stage disease. Tumor and blood clonality did not differ significantly, about 0.11 versus 0.072. Comparisons of tumor and blood clonality may show falsely lower tumor diversity.

The V gene is TRBV10-2, the J gene TRBJ2-3; 7 bases agree with TRBD1. This receptor was taken from a human donor with pancreatic ductal adenocarcinoma. Sequenced sample: PBMCs. CDR3 nucleotides: TGCGCCAGCAGTGGGGGACAGACGGAGCAAGATACGCAGTATTTT. This translates into CASSGGQTEQDTQYF.